Below, one TCR beta chain is given with its context. The antigen remains unidentified. This sample is drawn from a study of blood T cells in healthy people across ages. A second about 7 to 12 cycle PCR used barcoded and J-beta primers. TCRdb re-derived calls from the 5' RACE reads in MiXCR, one entry per CDR3 protein. The sample yields about 1.1 million distinct CDR3 sequences, more than 30% seen once. This CDR3 comprises 14 residues. V gave up 3 bases and J gave up 2 bases, with 10 bases separating them. Overall study findings and caveats: TCR beta diversity, measured per million T cells, fell in a roughly linear way with age.

The TCR originated in a man aged 18 to 29 in good health. This chain joins TRBV12-3 or TRBV12-4 and TRBJ2-5, with D unclear. The sample comprised blood. DNA of the CDR3: TGTGCCAGCAGTTTTTTCAGCCCTCAAGAGACCCAGTACTTC. This sequence encodes CASSFFSPQETQYF.